This TCR beta chain was retrieved from a study of blood T cell repertoires in COVID-19. At the level of the study: Collection of acute and convalescent COVID-19 samples took place in the United States, Italy and Spain. PBMCs, B-cell-depleted T cells, or T cells provided the cDNA or gDNA that made up the material.

CDR1 and CDR2 from the germline V gene are SGHVS and FNYEAQ. The CDR3 has 15 residues. Trimming removed 5 bases from V and 4 bases from J, with 15 bases in between. As processed by the authors: Reference gene primers were amplified, and this amplification served to estimate nucleated cell counts. Assay used: immunoSEQ multiplex PCR; TCRdb lists only in-frame clones, some missing. From that table come the V and J calls and clone size; the DNA was used to work out D and trimming. The sample consists of around 300,000 clones, roughly 85% of them appearing once. The chain carries TRBV7-6 and TRBJ2-1; maybe TRBD2 (6 bases). Material for sequencing was peripheral blood. This clonotype was obtained from a woman aged 45-59 years who had recovered from COVID-19. The CDR3 DNA is TGTGCCAGCAGCCCCGGACTAAGCGGTTACAATGAGCAGTTCTTC. Residues: CASSPGLSGYNEQFF.